A selection of T cell receptor beta chains follows, all from one sample in a study of early stage breast cancer tumors. Assay used: immunoSEQ multiplex PCR; TCRdb lists only in-frame clones, some missing. The sample has 25,000 to 30,000 clones; roughly 50% are singletons. Sequencing used breast tumor tissue. These receptors all come from a person aged 50-59 years with breast cancer. Each CDR3 is given with its conserved first and last residue. The order of the fields is V gene, CDR3 protein.

TRBV19	CASSMSAGGTEAFF
TRBV4-1	CASSQGGGEFF
TRBV18	CASSPPYPGTSYEQYF
TRBV11-3	CASSSWTGGAKERQPQHF
TRBV14	CASSPGGREETQYF
TRBV6-5	CASSYQSAKETQYF
TRBV30	CAWSPPGQLGNTIYF
TRBV9	CASSREAGTGSDEQYF
TRBV6-5	CASSLRGINQPQHF
TRBV11-2	CASSTPVKGSQETQYF
TRBV4-3	CASSQDTGIADTQYF
TRBV9	CASSAQGTGVLDTQYF
TRBV11-3	CASSLGGSYYEQYF
TRBV25-1	CASSETGGNNEKLFF
TRBV4-2	CASSPEAKKTNEKLFF
TRBV6-1	CASSESSYNEQFF
TRBV29-1	CRGDGTGDYGYTF
TRBV6-6	CASSYQGPQYF
TRBV30	CAGSLAEETQYF
TRBV11-2	CASSLDWYGKTNEKLFF
TRBV7-2	CASSLPIGEQYF
TRBV6-1	CASSEVGVSGNTIYF
TRBV7-9	CASSGAANYGYTF
TRBV30	CAWSVRAGKNYGYTF
TRBV11-3	CASSQGGRSTDTQYF
TRBV5-1	CASSPGRLADSTDTQYF
TRBV10-3	CASGGAGGDTDTQYF
TRBV29-1	CSVGPDTTNTEAFF
TRBV7-9	CASREQGLGTDTQYF
TRBV7-6	CASSFRTSGVNEQFF
TRBV5-1	CASRLYGDTYEQYF
TRBV11-2	CASSRGASGIGQFF